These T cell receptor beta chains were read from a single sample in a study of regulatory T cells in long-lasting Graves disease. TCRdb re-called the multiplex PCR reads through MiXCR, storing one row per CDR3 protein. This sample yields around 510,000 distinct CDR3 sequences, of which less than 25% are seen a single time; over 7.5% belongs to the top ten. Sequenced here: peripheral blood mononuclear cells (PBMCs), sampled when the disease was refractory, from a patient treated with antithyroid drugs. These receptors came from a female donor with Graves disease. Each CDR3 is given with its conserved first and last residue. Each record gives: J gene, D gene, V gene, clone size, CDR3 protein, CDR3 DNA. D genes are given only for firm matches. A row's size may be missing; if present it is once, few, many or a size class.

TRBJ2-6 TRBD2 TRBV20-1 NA CSASKREYSGANVLTF TGCAGTGCTAGTAAGCGGGAATACTCTGGGGCCAACGTCCTGACTTTC
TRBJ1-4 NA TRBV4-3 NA CASSQALPGTTNEKLFF TGCGCCAGCAGCCAAGCTCTCCCGGGGACAACTAATGAAAAACTGTTTTTT
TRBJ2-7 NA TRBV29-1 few CSVGPAYEQYF TGCAGCGTTGGTCCTGCCTACGAGCAGTACTTC
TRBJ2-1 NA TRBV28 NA CASSLSQGRKAHNEQFF TGTGCCAGCAGTTTATCCCAGGGGAGAAAGGCGCACAATGAGCAGTTCTTC
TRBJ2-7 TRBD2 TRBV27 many CASSLWPSGRDEQYF TGTGCCAGCAGTTTATGGCCTAGCGGGAGGGACGAGCAGTACTTC
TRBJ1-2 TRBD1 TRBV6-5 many CASSYYLNRDRIGYTF TGTGCCAGCAGTTACTATCTTAACCGGGACAGGATTGGCTACACCTTC
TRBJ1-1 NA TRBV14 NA CASSQLASNTEAFF TGTGCCAGCAGCCAATTGGCAAGTAACACTGAAGCTTTCTTT
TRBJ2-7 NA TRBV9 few CASSVGRGAYEQYF TGTGCCAGCAGCGTAGGAAGGGGGGCCTACGAGCAGTACTTC
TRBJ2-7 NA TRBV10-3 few CAISETGRDEQYF TGTGCCATCAGTGAGACAGGACGGGACGAGCAGTACTTC
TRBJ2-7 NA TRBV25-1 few CASSESKTGTLSYEQYF TGTGCCAGCAGTGAATCCAAAACCGGGACACTGTCCTACGAGCAGTACTTC
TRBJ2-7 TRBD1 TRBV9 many CASSPWTGSSYEQYF TGTGCCAGCAGCCCTTGGACAGGGAGCTCCTACGAGCAGTACTTC
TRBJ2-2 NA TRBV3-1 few CASSQSAGRMNTGELFF TGTGCCAGCAGCCAAAGCGCCGGACGGATGAACACCGGGGAGCTGTTTTTT
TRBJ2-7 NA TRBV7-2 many CASSPQGWSYEQYF TGTGCCAGCAGTCCTCAGGGTTGGTCTTACGAGCAGTACTTC
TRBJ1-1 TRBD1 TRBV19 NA CASSTGQGGRAFF TGTGCCAGTAGTACAGGACAGGGGGGGCGAGCTTTCTTT
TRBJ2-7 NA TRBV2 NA CASRLQGTHYEQYF TGTGCCAGCAGGTTGCAGGGGACTCACTACGAGCAGTACTTC
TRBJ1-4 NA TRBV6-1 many CASSTDPDEKLFF TGTGCCAGCAGCACAGACCCGGATGAAAAACTGTTTTTT
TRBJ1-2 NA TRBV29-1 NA CSVDSGRGVYGYTF TGCAGCGTTGATTCAGGGCGGGGGGTCTATGGCTACACCTTC
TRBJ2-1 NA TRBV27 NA CASSFAGTPYNEQFF TGTGCCAGCAGTTTCGCCGGGACTCCCTACAATGAGCAGTTCTTC
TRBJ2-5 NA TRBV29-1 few CSVDIQGAIGETQYF TGCAGCGTGGATATACAGGGTGCGATAGGGGAGACCCAGTACTTC
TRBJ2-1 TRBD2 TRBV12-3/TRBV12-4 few CASSPPSGRRNEQFF TGTGCCAGCAGCCCCCCTAGCGGGAGGCGCAATGAGCAGTTCTTC
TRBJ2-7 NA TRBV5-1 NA CASSLDATVSYEQYF TGTGCCAGCAGCTTAGATGCGACAGTCTCCTACGAGCAGTACTTC
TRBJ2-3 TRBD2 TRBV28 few CASSFNLAGDTQYF TGTGCCAGCAGTTTCAATCTAGCGGGAGATACGCAGTATTTT
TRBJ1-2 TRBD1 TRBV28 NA CASSPPTGFYGYTF TGTGCCAGCAGCCCCCCGACAGGGTTCTATGGCTACACCTTC
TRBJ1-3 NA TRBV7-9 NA CASSLQEATRRNTIYF TGTGCCAGCAGCTTACAGGAGGCCACTCGAAGAAACACCATATATTTT
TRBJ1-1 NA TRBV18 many CASSPQIGTEAFF TGTGCCAGCTCACCACAAATCGGCACTGAAGCTTTCTTT
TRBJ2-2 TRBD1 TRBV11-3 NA CASSARQGPGELFF TGTGCCAGCAGCGCCAGACAGGGACCCGGGGAGCTGTTTTTT
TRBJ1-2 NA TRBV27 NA CASSLRQLYGYTF TGTGCCAGCAGTTTAAGGCAGCTCTATGGCTACACCTTC
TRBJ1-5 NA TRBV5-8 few CASSLLRGINQPQHF TGTGCCAGCAGCTTGCTTCGGGGCATAAATCAGCCCCAGCATTTT
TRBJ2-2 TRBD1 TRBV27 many CASSGLTGGFGDTGELFF TGTGCCAGCAGCGGCCTGACAGGGGGCTTTGGGGACACCGGGGAGCTGTTTTTT